At least ten counts were recorded for the clone carrying this TCR beta chain. What it binds is not known. This entry belongs to a study of CD8 T cells in ankylosing spondylitis. In making TCR beta libraries, quantitative 5'-RACE with molecular barcodes was used. From the 5' RACE reads, TCRdb called clonotypes with MiXCR, one entry per CDR3 protein. This table holds about 90,000 distinct CDR3 sequences, about 8.1% found once. The length of the CDR3 is 13 residues. Germline V gene data show CDR1 as MGHRA and CDR2 as YSYEKL. Trimming stripped 1 base from V and 9 bases from J, with 10 bases between. Whole-study findings and limits: Certain motif variants had earlier appeared in reactive arthritis synovial fluid and blood. According to the report, clones linked to the disease were significantly enriched in matched synovial fluid samples taken from ankylosing spondylitis patients. CD8+ cells made up the disease-linked clones, which were relatively rare in peripheral blood. In ankylosing spondylitis blood, a motif of seven to nine highly homologous TCR beta variants appeared characteristic.

The receptor was derived from a male donor with ankylosing spondylitis. The sample was blood, either unsorted or a sorted T cell fraction (not recorded which). The chain has TRBV4-1 and TRBJ2-1; no firm D call. CDR3 nucleotide sequence: TGCGCCAGCAGCCAAGGAACTTTTGTTGAGCAGTTCTTC. Its protein is CASSQGTFVEQFF.